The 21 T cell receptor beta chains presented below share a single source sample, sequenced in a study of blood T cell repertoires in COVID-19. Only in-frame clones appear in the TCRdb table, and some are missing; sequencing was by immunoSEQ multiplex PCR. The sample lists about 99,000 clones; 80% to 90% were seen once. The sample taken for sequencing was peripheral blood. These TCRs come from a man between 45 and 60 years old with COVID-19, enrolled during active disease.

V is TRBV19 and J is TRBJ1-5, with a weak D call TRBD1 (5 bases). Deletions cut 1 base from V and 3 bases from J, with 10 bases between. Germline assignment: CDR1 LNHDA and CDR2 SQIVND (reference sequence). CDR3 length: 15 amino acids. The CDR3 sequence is CASSIGQRFNQPQHF. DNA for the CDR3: TGTGCCAGTAGTATAGGACAGAGATTCAATCAGCCCCAGCATTTT.

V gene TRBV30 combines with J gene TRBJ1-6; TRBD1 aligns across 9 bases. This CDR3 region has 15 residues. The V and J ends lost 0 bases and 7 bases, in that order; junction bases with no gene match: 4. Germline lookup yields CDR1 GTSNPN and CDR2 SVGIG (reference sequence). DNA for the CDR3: TGTGCCTGGAGTGTACAGGGGGCGGGGAATTCACCCCTCCACTTT. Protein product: CAWSVQGAGNSPLHF.

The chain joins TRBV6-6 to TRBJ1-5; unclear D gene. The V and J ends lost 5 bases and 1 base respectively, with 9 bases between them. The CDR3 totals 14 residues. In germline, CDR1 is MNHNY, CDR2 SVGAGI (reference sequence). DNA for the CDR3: TGTGCCAGCAGTCGACCGGGGAGCAATCAGCCCCAGCATTTT. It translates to CASSRPGSNQPQHF.

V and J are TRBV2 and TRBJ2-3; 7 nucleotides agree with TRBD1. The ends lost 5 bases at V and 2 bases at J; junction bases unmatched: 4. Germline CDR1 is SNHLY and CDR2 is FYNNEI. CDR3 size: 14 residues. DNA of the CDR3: TGTGCCAGCAGTAACGGACAGGACACAGATACGCAGTATTTT. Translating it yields CASSNGQDTDTQYF.

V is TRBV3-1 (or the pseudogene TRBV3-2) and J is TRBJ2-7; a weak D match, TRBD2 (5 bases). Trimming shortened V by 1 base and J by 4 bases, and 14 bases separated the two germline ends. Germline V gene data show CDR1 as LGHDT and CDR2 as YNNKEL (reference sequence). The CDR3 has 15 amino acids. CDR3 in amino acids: CASSQGGAPGYEQYF. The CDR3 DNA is TGTGCCAGCAGCCAAGGGGGAGCACCGGGGTACGAGCAGTACTTC.

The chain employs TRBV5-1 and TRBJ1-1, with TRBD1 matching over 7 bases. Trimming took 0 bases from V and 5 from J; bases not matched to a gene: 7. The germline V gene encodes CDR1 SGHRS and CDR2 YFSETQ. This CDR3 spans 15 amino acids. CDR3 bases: TGCGCCAGCAGCTTGGCCCGGGGCAGGGGGACTGAAGCTTTCTTT. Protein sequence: CASSLARGRGTEAFF. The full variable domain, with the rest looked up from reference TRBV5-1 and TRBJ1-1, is KAGVTQTPRYLIKTRGQQVTLSCSPISGHRSVSWYQQTPGQGLQFLFEYFSETQRNKGNFPGRFSGRQFSNSRSEMNVSTLELGDSALYLCASSLARGRGTEAFFGQGTRLTVV.

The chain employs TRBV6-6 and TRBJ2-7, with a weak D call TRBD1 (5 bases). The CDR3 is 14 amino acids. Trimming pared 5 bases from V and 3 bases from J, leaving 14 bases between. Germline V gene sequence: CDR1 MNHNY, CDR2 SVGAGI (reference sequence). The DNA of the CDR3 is TGTGCCAGCAGTCCCAGGGCCACCTACTACGAGCAGTACTTC. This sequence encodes CASSPRATYYEQYF.

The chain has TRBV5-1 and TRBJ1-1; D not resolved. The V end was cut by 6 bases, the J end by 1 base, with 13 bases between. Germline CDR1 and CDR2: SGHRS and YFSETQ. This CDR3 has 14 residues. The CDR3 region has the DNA TGCGCCAGCATGAAGTCAGGAGGGAACACTGAAGCTTTCTTT. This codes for CASMKSGGNTEAFF. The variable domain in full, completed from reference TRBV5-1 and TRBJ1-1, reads KAGVTQTPRYLIKTRGQQVTLSCSPISGHRSVSWYQQTPGQGLQFLFEYFSETQRNKGNFPGRFSGRQFSNSRSEMNVSTLELGDSALYLCASMKSGGNTEAFFGQGTRLTVV.

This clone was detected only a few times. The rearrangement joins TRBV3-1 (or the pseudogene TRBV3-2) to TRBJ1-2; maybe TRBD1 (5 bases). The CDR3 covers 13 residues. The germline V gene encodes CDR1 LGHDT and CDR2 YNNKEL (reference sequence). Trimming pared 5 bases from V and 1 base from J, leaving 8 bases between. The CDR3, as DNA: TGTGCCAGCAGCGCTGACAGTAACTATGGCTACACCTTC. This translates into CASSADSNYGYTF.

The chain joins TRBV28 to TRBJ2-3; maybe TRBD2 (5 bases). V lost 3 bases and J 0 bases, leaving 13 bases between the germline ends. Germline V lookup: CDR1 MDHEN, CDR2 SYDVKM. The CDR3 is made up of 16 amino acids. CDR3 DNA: TGTGCCAGCAGTTTCACCGGGAAACGAAGCACAGATACGCAGTATTTT. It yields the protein CASSFTGKRSTDTQYF.

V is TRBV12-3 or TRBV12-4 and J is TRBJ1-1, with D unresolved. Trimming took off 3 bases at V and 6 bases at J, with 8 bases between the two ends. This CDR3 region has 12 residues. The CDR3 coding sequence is TGTGCCAGCAGTTTTTATTCCTCTGAAGCTTTCTTT. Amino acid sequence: CASSFYSSEAFF.

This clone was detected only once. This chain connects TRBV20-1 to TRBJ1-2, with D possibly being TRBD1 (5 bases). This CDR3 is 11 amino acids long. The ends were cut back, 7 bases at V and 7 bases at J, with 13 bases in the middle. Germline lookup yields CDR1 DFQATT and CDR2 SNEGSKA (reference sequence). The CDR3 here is CSVPQVFGYTF. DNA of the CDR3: TGCAGTGTTCCACAGGTTTTTGGCTACACCTTC.

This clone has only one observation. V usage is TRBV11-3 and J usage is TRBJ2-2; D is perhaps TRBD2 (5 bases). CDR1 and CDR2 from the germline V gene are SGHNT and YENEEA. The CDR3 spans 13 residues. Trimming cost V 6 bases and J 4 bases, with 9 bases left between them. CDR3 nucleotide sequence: TGTGCCAGCAGTTCGAGGGTCACCGGGGAGCTGTTTTTT. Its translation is CASSSRVTGELFF.

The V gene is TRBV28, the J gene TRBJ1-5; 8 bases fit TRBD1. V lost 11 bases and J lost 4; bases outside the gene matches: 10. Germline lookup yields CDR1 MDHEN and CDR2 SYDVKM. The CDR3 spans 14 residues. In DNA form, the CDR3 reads TGTGCCGCCGGACAGGGCATCGGGAATCAGCCCCAGCATTTT. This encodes CAAGQGIGNQPQHF.

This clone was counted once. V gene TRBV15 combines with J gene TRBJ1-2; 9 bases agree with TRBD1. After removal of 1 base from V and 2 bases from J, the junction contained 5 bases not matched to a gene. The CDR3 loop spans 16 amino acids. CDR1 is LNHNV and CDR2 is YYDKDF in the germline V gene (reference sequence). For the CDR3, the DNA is TGTGCCACCAGCAGAGGGCGCGGGACAGGGAACTATGGCTACACCTTC. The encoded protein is CATSRGRGTGNYGYTF.

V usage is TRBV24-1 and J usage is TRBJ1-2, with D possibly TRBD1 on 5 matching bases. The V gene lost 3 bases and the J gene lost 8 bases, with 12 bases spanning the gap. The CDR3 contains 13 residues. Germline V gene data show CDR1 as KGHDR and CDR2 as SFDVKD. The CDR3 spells CATSDGAAWGYTF. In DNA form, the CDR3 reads TGTGCCACCAGTGATGGGGCCGCGTGGGGCTACACCTTC.

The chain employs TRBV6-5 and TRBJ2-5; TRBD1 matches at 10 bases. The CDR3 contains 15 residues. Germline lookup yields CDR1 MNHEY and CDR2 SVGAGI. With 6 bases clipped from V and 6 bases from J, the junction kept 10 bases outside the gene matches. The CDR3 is CASRPRQGAMKTQYF. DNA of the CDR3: TGTGCCAGCAGACCCCGACAGGGGGCAATGAAGACCCAGTACTTC.

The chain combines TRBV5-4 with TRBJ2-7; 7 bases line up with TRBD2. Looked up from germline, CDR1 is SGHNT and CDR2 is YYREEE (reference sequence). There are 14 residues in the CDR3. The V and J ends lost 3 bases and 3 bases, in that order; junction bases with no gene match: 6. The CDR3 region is CASSSAGVGYEQYF. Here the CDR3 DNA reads TGTGCCAGCAGCTCCGCGGGGGTAGGCTACGAGCAGTACTTC.

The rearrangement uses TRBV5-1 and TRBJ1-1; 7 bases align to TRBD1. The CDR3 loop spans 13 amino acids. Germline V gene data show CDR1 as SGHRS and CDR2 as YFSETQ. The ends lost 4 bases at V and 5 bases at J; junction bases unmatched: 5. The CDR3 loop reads CASSQGGQTEAFF. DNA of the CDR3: TGCGCCAGCAGCCAGGGGGGACAAACTGAAGCTTTCTTT.

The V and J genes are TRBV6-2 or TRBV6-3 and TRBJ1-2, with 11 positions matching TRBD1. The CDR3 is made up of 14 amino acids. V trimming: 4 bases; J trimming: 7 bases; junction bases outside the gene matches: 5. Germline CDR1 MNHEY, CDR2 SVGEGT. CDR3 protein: CASSSDRGQSGYTF. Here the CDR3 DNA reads TGTGCCAGCAGTTCGGACAGGGGGCAAAGTGGCTACACCTTC.

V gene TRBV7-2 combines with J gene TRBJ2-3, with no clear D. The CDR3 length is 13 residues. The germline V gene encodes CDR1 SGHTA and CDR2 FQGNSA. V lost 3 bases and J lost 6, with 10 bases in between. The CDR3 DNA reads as TGTGCCAGCAGCTTTTCCCGCGCTGATACGCAGTATTTT. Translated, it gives CASSFSRADTQYF.